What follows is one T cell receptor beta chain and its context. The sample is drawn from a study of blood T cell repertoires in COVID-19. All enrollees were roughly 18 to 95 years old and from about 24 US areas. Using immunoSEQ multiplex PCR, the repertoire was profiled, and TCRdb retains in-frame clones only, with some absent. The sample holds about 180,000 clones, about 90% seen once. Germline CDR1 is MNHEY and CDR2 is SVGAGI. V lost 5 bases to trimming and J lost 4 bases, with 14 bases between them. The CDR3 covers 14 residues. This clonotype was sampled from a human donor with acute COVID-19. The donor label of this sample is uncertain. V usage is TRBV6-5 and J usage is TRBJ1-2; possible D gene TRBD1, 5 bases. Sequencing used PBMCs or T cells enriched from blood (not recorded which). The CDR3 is CASSRGDGLYGYTF. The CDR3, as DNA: TGTGCCAGCAGTCGGGGGGACGGACTCTATGGCTACACCTTC.